Shown below are 25 T cell receptor beta chains from a single sample sequenced in a study of T-cell reconstitution after alpha-beta-depleted transplantation in children. Unique molecular identifiers were incorporated during preparation of the TCRbeta library. One entry per CDR3 protein, called by TCRdb with MiXCR from the PCR reads. The table includes 500,000 or so distinct CDR3 sequences, 11% detected once. Source: PBMCs, mostly from graft donor cells, taken 180 days after TCRalphabeta/CD19-depleted stem cell transplant. All receptors derive from a female patient aged 2-15 years who had a stem cell transplant for aplastic anemia, so the T cells may come from the graft donor.

At least ten counts were recorded for this clonotype. V gene TRBV20-1 combines with J gene TRBJ2-7; TRBD1 might be the D (5 bases). CDR3 length: 12 residues. The V and J ends lost 3 bases and 6 bases respectively, with 12 bases between them. Germline CDR1 and CDR2: DFQATT and SNEGSKA (reference sequence). The CDR3 DNA reads as TGCAGTGCTAGGCCAACAGACAGCGAGCAGTACTTC. This sequence encodes CSARPTDSEQYF.

This clonotype has only a few counts. The chain has TRBV5-6 and TRBJ1-1, with D tentatively TRBD1 (6 bases). This CDR3 is built from 15 residues. Looked up from germline, CDR1 is SGHDT and CDR2 is YYEEEE. Trimming shortened V by 0 bases and J by 4 bases, and 13 bases separated the two germline ends. CDR3 DNA: TGTGCCAGCAGCTTGGCGACAGGTTTGAGCACTGAAGCTTTCTTT. The encoded protein is CASSLATGLSTEAFF.

V and J are TRBV20-1 and TRBJ1-6, with D perhaps TRBD1 (6 bases). The V gene's germline CDR1 is DFQATT and CDR2 SNEGSKA (reference sequence). Trimming shortened V by 1 base and J by 0 bases, and 16 bases separated the two germline ends. The CDR3 is 18 residues long. CDR3 sequence (DNA): TGCAGTGCTAGAGCCACGGGGGGCCCTAGCTCCTATAATTCACCCCTCCACTTT. It codes for CSARATGGPSSYNSPLHF.

Only a few counts were recorded for this clonotype. The rearrangement joins TRBV6-1 to TRBJ2-1; TRBD1 or TRBD2 may be the D gene (5 bases each). V was trimmed by 4 bases and J by 0 bases, leaving 16 bases between them. CDR3 length: 17 amino acids. The V gene's germline CDR1 is MNHNS and CDR2 SASEGT. The CDR3 sequence is CASSASSGRSSYNEQFF. The CDR3, as DNA: TGTGCCAGCAGTGCTTCATCGGGACGGAGCTCCTACAATGAGCAGTTCTTC.

This clonotype was observed at least ten times. The chain joins TRBV10-3 to TRBJ2-7; TRBD1 might be the D (6 bases). This CDR3 is built from 13 residues. CDR1 and CDR2 (germline): ENHRY, SYGVKD. Trimming stripped 8 bases from V and 6 bases from J, with 17 bases between. The CDR3 reads CAIASHRDPEQYV. DNA for the CDR3: TGTGCCATCGCATCTCACAGGGACCCCGAGCAGTACGTC.

This clonotype was seen more than once but under ten times. The V and J genes are TRBV20-1 and TRBJ1-1; D gene uncertain. Between the trimmed V and J ends, which lost 3 bases and 3 bases, there was a span of 14 bases. Germline CDR1 reads DFQATT; CDR2 reads SNEGSKA (reference sequence). The CDR3 contains 14 residues. CDR3 region: CSARQARGYTEAFF. CDR3 in DNA: TGCAGTGCTAGGCAGGCCCGAGGATACACTGAAGCTTTCTTT.

The chain links TRBV12-5 to TRBJ2-5; 10 nucleotides line up with TRBD1. V lost 4 bases and J lost 7; bases outside the gene matches: 6. Germline V gives CDR1 LGHNT, CDR2 FRNRAP. This CDR3 region has 14 residues. The CDR3 coding sequence is TGTGCTAGTGGTTCGACAGGGGGCGAAGGGACCCAGTACTTC. Amino acids: CASGSTGGEGTQYF. The variable domain in full, with the rest retrieved from reference TRBV12-5 and TRBJ2-5, is DARVTQTPRHKVTEMGQEVTMRCQPILGHNTVFWYRQTMMQGLELLAYFRNRAPLDDSGMPKDRFSAEMPDATLATLKIQPSEPRDSAVYFCASGSTGGEGTQYFGPGTRLLVL.

This clonotype has more than one count but fewer than ten. The rearrangement joins TRBV10-3 to TRBJ2-7; 9 bases line up with TRBD2. V was pared by 4 bases and J by 5 bases, with 9 bases of the junction left unmatched. The CDR3 runs to 15 residues. Germline CDR1 ENHRY, CDR2 SYGVKD. CDR3 amino acids: CAISGFSGSLNEQYF. The CDR3 nucleotides are TGTGCCATCAGTGGGTTTAGCGGGAGTCTGAACGAGCAGTACTTC.

The rearrangement links TRBV29-1 to TRBJ2-7; D is unresolved. V was cut by 1 base and J by 6 bases, with 7 bases left in between. Germline-derived CDR1 and CDR2 are SQVTM and ANQGSEA. The CDR3 is made up of 11 amino acids. CDR3: CSVEGGSEQYF. CDR3 DNA sequence: TGCAGCGTTGAAGGGGGATCCGAGCAGTACTTC.

This clonotype has just a few counts. The chain carries TRBV11-2 and TRBJ2-3; TRBD2 matches at 11 bases. Germline lookup yields CDR1 SGHAT and CDR2 FQNNGV. Trimming removed 2 bases from V and 6 bases from J; junction bases left unmatched: 13. The CDR3 sequence is 18 residues long. CDR3 DNA sequence: TGTGCCAGCAGCTTACGGGGTAGCGGGAGGGCCCTCGGGGATACGCAGTATTTT. This codes for CASSLRGSGRALGDTQYF. Filled out from reference TRBV11-2 and TRBJ2-3, the complete variable domain reads EAGVAQSPRYKIIEKRQSVAFWCNPISGHATLYWYQQILGQGPKLLIQFQNNGVVDDSQLPKDRFSAERLKGVDSTLKIQPAKLEDSAVYLCASSLRGSGRALGDTQYFGPGTRLTVL.

This clonotype came up many times. CDR3: CASSIQDRGAGETQYF. The CDR3 region has the DNA TGCGCCAGCAGTATCCAGGACAGGGGCGCAGGAGAGACCCAGTACTTC. V is TRBV5-1 and J is TRBJ2-5; TRBD1 agrees at 9 bases. Germline CDR1 is SGHRS and CDR2 is YFSETQ. CDR3 length: 16 amino acids. The V and J ends lost 5 bases and 4 bases, in that order; junction bases with no gene match: 12.

In its sample, this clonotype was seen a few times. The chain is built from TRBV5-1 and TRBJ2-1; D is ambiguous. The length of the CDR3 is 15 residues. V lost 1 base, J lost 0 bases, and 8 bases lay in between. CDR1 and CDR2 (germline): SGHRS, YFSETQ. The CDR3 DNA sequence: TGCGCCAGCAGCTTGATCTACCTCTCCTACAATGAGCAGTTCTTC. This gives the protein CASSLIYLSYNEQFF.

This clonotype was seen only a few times. The gene calls are TRBV5-1 and TRBJ2-7; no clear D gene. With 0 bases removed from V and 2 bases from J, the gap between germline ends came to 9 bases. Germline CDR1 reads SGHRS; CDR2 reads YFSETQ. CDR3 length: 14 residues. As DNA, the CDR3 is TGCGCCAGCAGCTTGGAATCGAACCCCTACGAGCAGTACTTC. Protein: CASSLESNPYEQYF.

V usage is TRBV28 and J usage is TRBJ2-1; 8 nucleotides align to TRBD2. V dropped 7 bases and J dropped 5; count of bases not matched to a gene: 16. Per the germline V gene, CDR1 is MDHEN and CDR2 is SYDVKM. This CDR3 is built from 17 residues. CDR3 in amino acids: CASTPLGAGVRNNEQFF. CDR3 in DNA: TGTGCCAGCACCCCCCTCGGAGCGGGAGTGAGAAACAATGAGCAGTTCTTC. Variable domain in full (rest from reference TRBV28 and TRBJ2-1): DVKVTQSSRYLVKRTGEKVFLECVQDMDHENMFWYRQDPGLGLRLIYFSYDVKMKEKGDIPEGYSVSREKKERFSLILESASTNQTSMYLCASTPLGAGVRNNEQFFGPGTRLTVL.

This chain connects TRBV10-2 to TRBJ2-3, with D possibly being TRBD1 or TRBD2 (6 bases each). There are 16 residues in the CDR3. Deletions cut 6 bases from V and 3 bases from J, with 19 bases between. CDR1 WSHSY and CDR2 SAAADI come from the germline V gene. CDR3 bases: TGCGCCAGCAGCCTCCTGGGCGGAGGGGGGACAGATACGCAGTATTTT. Encoded protein: CASSLLGGGGTDTQYF.

In this sample, this clonotype turned up a few times. The rearrangement links TRBV28 to TRBJ1-1; D uncertain. The length of the CDR3 is 12 residues. Germline assignment: CDR1 MDHEN and CDR2 SYDVKM. The germline V and J ends were trimmed by 6 bases and 5 bases, with 10 bases remaining between them. This chain's CDR3 is CASRHAMTEAFF. The DNA of the CDR3 is TGTGCCAGCAGACACGCCATGACTGAAGCTTTCTTT.

This clonotype was observed a few times. This rearrangement joins TRBV7-2 to TRBJ2-7; 10 bases are a match to TRBD1. The junction had 10 bases not matched to a gene; V was cut back by 5 bases and J by 6 bases. The CDR3 spans 15 residues. Germline CDR1 and CDR2: SGHTA and FQGNSA. CDR3 protein: CASSRRDRGKVEQYF. The CDR3 DNA is TGTGCCAGCAGCCGCAGGGACAGGGGAAAAGTCGAGCAGTACTTC. The complete variable domain, with remaining parts taken from reference TRBV7-2 and TRBJ2-7, reads GAGVSQSPSNKVTEKGKDVELRCDPISGHTALYWYRQSLGQGLEFLIYFQGNSAPDKSGLPSDRFSAERTGGSVSTLTIQRTQQEDSAVYLCASSRRDRGKVEQYFGPGTRLTVT.

This clonotype has more than one count but fewer than ten. The chain has TRBV11-1 and TRBJ1-4; a possible D gene is TRBD1 (5 bases). The CDR3 length is 18 residues. The germline CDR1 and CDR2 sequences are SGHAT and FQDESV (reference sequence). V lost 5 bases, J lost 8 bases, and 27 bases lay in between. The CDR3 DNA reads TGTGCCAGCAGCACCCACGGGCTTCAGGGTCCAGAGGGCGAAAAACTGTTTTTT. Translation: CASSTHGLQGPEGEKLFF.

The V call is TRBV25-1, the J call TRBJ2-7; TRBD1 matches 8 bases. Germline V lookup: CDR1 MGHDK, CDR2 SYGVNS. J gave up 6 bases and V 6 bases, and 4 bases lay outside the gene matches. The CDR3 spans 12 residues. The CDR3 DNA follows: TGTGCCAGCAGCGACAGGGGATCCGAGCAGTACTTC. Translating it yields CASSDRGSEQYF.

This chain uses TRBV6-2 or TRBV6-3 with TRBJ1-5; D uncertain. Trimming removed 0 bases from V and 2 bases from J, with 17 bases in between. Germline V CDR1 and CDR2: MNHEY, SVGEGT. This CDR3 spans 18 amino acids. Written as DNA, the CDR3 is TGTGCCAGCAGTTACTCCGGCACGTCCCCAAGGGGCAATCAGCCCCAGCATTTT. Its protein is CASSYSGTSPRGNQPQHF.

This clonotype was detected a few times. The rearrangement uses TRBV12-3 or TRBV12-4 and TRBJ2-6; D might be TRBD1 (6 bases). Trimming removed 3 bases at V and 3 bases at J, with 6 bases between. The length of the CDR3 is 14 residues. The CDR3 nucleotides are TGTGCCAGCAGTTTCAGGGGTGGGGCCAACGTCCTGACTTTC. It translates to CASSFRGGANVLTF.

This clonotype came up a few times. The chain employs TRBV7-9 and TRBJ2-1; 12 bases align to TRBD1. Trimming at V came to 5 bases and at J to 3 bases, leaving 8 bases not matched to a gene. Germline CDR1 reads SEHNR; CDR2 reads FQNEAQ (reference sequence). The length of the CDR3 is 17 residues. CDR3 amino acids: CASSLGQGAPGYNEQFF. CDR3 nucleotides: TGTGCCAGCAGCCTGGGACAGGGGGCGCCGGGCTACAATGAGCAGTTCTTC.

The V and J genes are TRBV20-1 and TRBJ2-3; 10 positions match TRBD2. The CDR3 contains 17 residues. The germline V gene encodes CDR1 DFQATT and CDR2 SNEGSKA (reference sequence). V lost 3 bases, J lost 1 base, and 10 bases stayed unmatched. CDR3 DNA sequence: TGCAGTGCTAGGGGGACTAGCGAGGGATTCCGCACAGATACGCAGTATTTT. Translated, it gives CSARGTSEGFRTDTQYF.

This chain joins TRBV15 and TRBJ1-2; D perhaps matches TRBD1 (5 bases). The ends were cut back, 0 bases at V and 4 bases at J, with 12 bases in the middle. CDR1 and CDR2 (germline): LNHNV, YYDKDF (reference sequence). This CDR3 is built from 15 residues. CDR3: CATSRDRGGSYGYTF. The CDR3, as DNA: TGTGCCACCAGCAGAGATCGGGGGGGGTCCTATGGCTACACCTTC. Complete variable domain (other parts from reference TRBV15 and TRBJ1-2): DAMVIQNPRYQVTQFGKPVTLSCSQTLNHNVMYWYQQKSSQAPKLLFHYYDKDFNNEADTPDNFQSRRPNTSFCFLDIRSPGLGDTAMYLCATSRDRGGSYGYTFGSGTRLTVV.

The rearrangement links TRBV10-3 to TRBJ1-4; no reliable D call. Trimming took 3 bases from V and 8 from J, leaving 10 bases between them. CDR1 ENHRY and CDR2 SYGVKD come from the germline V gene. This CDR3 is built from 13 residues. The CDR3 loop reads CAISEAVREKLFF. The CDR3 region has the DNA TGTGCCATCAGTGAAGCGGTACGCGAAAAACTGTTTTTT.